These 27 T cell receptor beta chains were all obtained from the same sample, sequenced in a study of regulatory T cells in long-lasting Graves disease. In building TCR beta libraries, iRepertoire HTBI primers were used together with Arm-PCR of CDR3 regions. TCRdb analysed the multiplex PCR reads with MiXCR anew, one entry per CDR3 protein. The sample includes approximately 470,000 distinct CDR3 sequences, around 15% of them seen just once. The time point is: newly diagnosed GD, antithyroid drugs for less than 3 months. Researchers made the TCR library from RNA that was extracted from PBMCs. These data also featured in a second study, about T cells in Graves' hyperthyroidism and ophthalmopathy.

The specimen was peripheral blood mononuclear cells (PBMCs), collected at new diagnosis, from a patient treated with antithyroid drugs. These receptors all come from a man between 35 and 55 years old with Graves disease.

To note about this clonotype: This may be a read error: a much more frequent sequence differs by one nucleotide. The chain employs TRBV20-1 and TRBJ2-7, with 9 bases matching TRBD2. The germline V gene has CDR1 DFQATT and CDR2 SNEGSKA (reference sequence). This CDR3 has 17 amino acids. Germline trimming cut 3 bases from V and 6 bases from J; bases unmatched to any gene: 18. CDR3 in amino acids: CSARRPLAGTRNCEQYF. DNA for the CDR3: TGCAGTGCTAGGAGGCCGCTAGCGGGAACCAGAAACTGCGAGCAGTACTTC.

This chain uses TRBV30 with TRBJ1-3, with D unresolved. Germline lookup yields CDR1 GTSNPN and CDR2 SVGIG (reference sequence). The V gene lost 8 bases and the J gene lost 4 bases, with 12 bases spanning the gap. CDR3 length equals 12 residues. CDR3 in amino acids: CAGRLQGNTIYF. The CDR3 DNA reads TGTGCCGGACGACTTCAGGGAAACACCATATATTTT.

Only one count was recorded for this clonotype. A much larger clonotype is one base distant, so this may be a read error. The chain carries TRBV6-2 or TRBV6-3 and TRBJ2-3; D is possibly TRBD2 (6 bases). CDR1 is MNHEY, CDR2 SVGEGT, per germline. Between the trimmed V and J ends, which lost 5 bases and 4 bases, there was a span of 22 bases. There are 17 residues in the CDR3. CDR3 nucleotides: TGTGCCAGCAGTGCCACCCTAGCGTCAGAAGGGGCAGATACGCAGTATTTT. This gives the protein CASSATLASEGADTQYF.

In this sample, this clonotype turned up many times. The rearrangement links TRBV6-2 or TRBV6-3 to TRBJ2-7; TRBD1 aligns across 9 bases. From germline, CDR1 is MNHEY and CDR2 SVGEGT. This CDR3 has 16 residues. With 0 bases clipped from V and 5 bases from J, the junction kept 8 bases outside the gene matches. The CDR3 nucleotides are TGTGCCAGCAGTTACTCGAATCCGGACAGGGGCCACGAGCAGTACTTC. Translated: CASSYSNPDRGHEQYF.

This clonotype was detected many times. The chain carries TRBV24-1 and TRBJ2-1; a weak D match, TRBD1 (6 bases). Germline CDR1 KGHDR, CDR2 SFDVKD. V shed 2 bases and J shed 0 bases, with 10 bases lying between them. CDR3 length equals 16 residues. The CDR3 DNA reads as TGTGCCACCAGTGATTGGGACACTAGCTCCTACAATGAGCAGTTCTTC. Protein sequence: CATSDWDTSSYNEQFF.

CDR3 protein: CASSQVIDSGNTIYF. The CDR3 DNA reads TGCGCCAGCAGCCAAGTGATAGACTCTGGAAACACCATATATTTT. The chain joins TRBV4-1 to TRBJ1-3; D is undetermined. Trimming pared 1 base from V and 0 bases from J, leaving 7 bases between. Germline lookup yields CDR1 MGHRA and CDR2 YSYEKL. The CDR3 totals 15 residues.

This clonotype was counted ten times or more. CDR3 protein: CASSPQPGQGTNYGYTF. The CDR3, as DNA: TGCGCCAGCAGCCCCCAACCGGGACAGGGGACGAACTATGGCTACACCTTC. The chain is built from TRBV5-1 and TRBJ1-2, with 10 bases identical to TRBD1. Germline V gene sequence: CDR1 SGHRS, CDR2 YFSETQ. The J segment lost 2 bases and the V segment lost 4 bases, leaving 11 bases of the junction unmatched. The CDR3 is 17 amino acids.

This rearrangement joins TRBV5-1 to TRBJ2-7; 7 nucleotides align to TRBD2. Germline CDR1 SGHRS, CDR2 YFSETQ. After removal of 2 bases from V and 6 bases from J, the junction contained 11 bases not matched to a gene. The CDR3 length is 15 residues. Here the CDR3 DNA reads TGCGCCAGCAGCTTAGTTGCGGGAGAGGTTTCCGAGCAGTACTTC. This encodes CASSLVAGEVSEQYF.

This clonotype appeared many times. This chain uses TRBV7-3 with TRBJ1-1; possibly TRBD1 for D (5 bases). Germline-derived CDR1 and CDR2 are SGHTA and FQGTGA. There are 14 residues in the CDR3. With 3 bases removed from V and 4 bases from J, the gap between germline ends came to 12 bases. The CDR3: CASSFRGGSTEAFF. The CDR3 DNA reads as TGTGCCAGCAGCTTCCGGGGGGGTTCCACTGAAGCTTTCTTT.

This clonotype has ten or more counts. The chain couples TRBV11-2 to TRBJ2-7; 7 bases line up with TRBD2. CDR3 length equals 16 residues. With V trimmed by 1 base and J by 2 bases, 8 bases remained unmatched. The germline V gene has CDR1 SGHAT and CDR2 FQNNGV. The CDR3 bases are TGTGCCAGCAGCTTAGCAGAGGGAGGGGCCACCTACGAGCAGTACTTC. Translating gives CASSLAEGGATYEQYF. Full variable domain (missing parts from reference TRBV11-2 and TRBJ2-7): EAGVAQSPRYKIIEKRQSVAFWCNPISGHATLYWYQQILGQGPKLLIQFQNNGVVDDSQLPKDRFSAERLKGVDSTLKIQPAKLEDSAVYLCASSLAEGGATYEQYFGPGTRLTVT.

Worth noting for this clonotype: Relative to the germline gene, one junction end is altered; a read error may explain this. The rearrangement links TRBV7-3 to TRBJ1-5; 9 nucleotides agree with TRBD1. The CDR3 is made up of 15 amino acids. CDR1 and CDR2 from the germline V gene are SGHTA and FQGTGA. CDR3 DNA: TGTACCAGCAGCTTAACGGACAGGGGTAATCAGCCCCAGCATTTT. Amino acids: CTSSLTDRGNQPQHF.

The sample holds many counts of this clonotype. The rearrangement joins TRBV30 to TRBJ1-1; possible D gene TRBD1, 6 bases. This CDR3 has 14 residues. V lost 2 bases and J lost 6, with 16 bases in between. CDR1 is GTSNPN, CDR2 SVGIG, per germline (reference sequence). CDR3 in amino acids: CAWSRGAPRSEAFF. The DNA for the CDR3 is TGTGCCTGGAGTCGGGGGGCTCCACGCTCTGAAGCTTTCTTT. Based on the CDR3 plus reference TRBV30 and TRBJ1-1, the full variable domain is SQTIHQWPATLVQPVGSPLSLECTVEGTSNPNLYWYRQAAGRGLQLLFYSVGIGQISSEVPQNLSASRPQDRQFILSSKKLLLSDSGFYLCAWSRGAPRSEAFFGQGTRLTVV.

The J gene is TRBJ1-1, the V gene TRBV12-3 or TRBV12-4, with 8 bases that match TRBD1. The V gene end was trimmed by 4 bases and the J gene end by 6 bases; junction bases not matched to a gene: 4. The CDR3 is made up of 13 amino acids. The CDR3, as DNA: TGTGCCAGCAGTTCCAGGGGGCCTCCTGAAGCTTTCTTT. Amino acid sequence: CASSSRGPPEAFF.

This clonotype has a count of ten or more. The rearrangement links TRBV28 to TRBJ1-3, with D unclear. The CDR3 is 16 amino acids. The V gene's germline CDR1 is MDHEN and CDR2 SYDVKM. With 6 bases removed from V and 0 bases from J, the gap between germline ends came to 15 bases. The CDR3, as DNA: TGTGCCAGCAGCCCACTTCGAGCCCGCTCTGGAAACACCATATATTTT. It encodes CASSPLRARSGNTIYF.

This chain connects TRBV29-1 to TRBJ2-3, with unresolved D. Per the germline V gene, CDR1 is SQVTM and CDR2 is ANQGSEA. The CDR3 length is 13 residues. V was pared by 7 bases and J by 4 bases, with 15 bases between. In DNA, the CDR3 is TGCAGCGCCGACCCCCGAGGAGCAGATACGCAGTATTTT. Amino acids: CSADPRGADTQYF.

This clonotype showed up many times. DNA for the CDR3: TGTGCCAGCAGCTTAAGCGGGAATGTTTACGAGCAGTACTTC. Encoded protein: CASSLSGNVYEQYF. V gene TRBV11-2 combines with J gene TRBJ2-7; 7 bases align to TRBD2. The CDR3 runs to 14 residues. CDR1 and CDR2 from the germline V gene are SGHAT and FQNNGV. The V gene end was trimmed by 2 bases and the J gene end by 4 bases; junction bases not matched to a gene: 5.

In this sample, this clonotype turned up a few times. This chain uses TRBV14 with TRBJ1-1; no definite D call. V lost 7 bases to trimming and J lost 6 bases, with 15 bases between them. The CDR3 has 13 amino acids. The germline gives CDR1 SGHDN, CDR2 FVKESK. CDR3 nucleotides: TGTGCCAGCAAAAGGGAATCCTGGTCTGAAGCTTTCTTT. This codes for CASKRESWSEAFF.

This clonotype was detected only a few times. The chain combines TRBV28 with TRBJ2-4, with 8 bases lining up with TRBD1. There are 16 residues in the CDR3. Per germline, CDR1 MDHEN and CDR2 SYDVKM. Trimming cost V 4 bases and J 0 bases; bases outside gene matches: 5. The CDR3 is CASSYFGTGAKNIQYF. The CDR3 bases are TGTGCCAGCAGTTACTTCGGGACAGGAGCCAAAAACATTCAGTACTTC.

This clonotype was found a few times. J is TRBJ2-7 and V is TRBV6-5; TRBD2 matches at 13 bases. Germline CDR1 is MNHEY and CDR2 is SVGAGI. The V and J ends lost 4 bases and 7 bases, in that order; junction bases with no gene match: 10. The CDR3 totals 16 residues. CDR3 nucleotide sequence: TGTGCCAGCAGTTTTGGGACTAGCGGGATCTCCTTGGAGCAGTACTTC. Its protein is CASSFGTSGISLEQYF.

The chain has TRBV6-2 or TRBV6-3 and TRBJ2-4; a possible D gene is TRBD1 (6 bases). Trimming cost V 8 bases and J 9 bases, with 17 bases left between them. CDR1 and CDR2 (germline): MNHEY, SVGEGT. The CDR3 totals 13 residues. CDR3 sequence: CASGGRGRGIQYF. CDR3 coding DNA: TGTGCCAGCGGCGGTAGGGGGAGAGGCATTCAGTACTTC.

This clonotype was found many times. This chain joins TRBV30 and TRBJ1-1; no clear D gene. This CDR3 has 15 residues. Germline loops: CDR1 GTSNPN, CDR2 SVGIG (reference sequence). V dropped 2 bases and J dropped 1 base, with 14 bases sitting between them. The CDR3: CAWSPGGVKNTEAFF. The DNA of the CDR3 is TGTGCCTGGAGTCCAGGAGGCGTCAAGAACACTGAAGCTTTCTTT.

This clonotype has a handful of counts. J is TRBJ1-1 and V is TRBV5-1; possibly TRBD1 for D (5 bases). CDR1 is SGHRS, CDR2 YFSETQ, per germline. V shed 3 bases and J shed 10 bases, with 25 bases lying between them. The CDR3 length is 16 residues. The CDR3: CASSSTPGALEGPAFF. DNA for the CDR3: TGCGCCAGCAGCTCAACCCCTGGGGCCCTCGAGGGGCCAGCTTTCTTT.

This clonotype was counted many times. V and J are TRBV5-1 and TRBJ2-7; TRBD1 aligns across 7 bases. The V segment lost 4 bases and the J segment 5 bases; nucleotides outside the gene matches: 15. The length of the CDR3 is 16 residues. Germline lookup yields CDR1 SGHRS and CDR2 YFSETQ. The CDR3 region is CASSPTRDRRLHEQYF. As DNA, the CDR3 is TGCGCCAGCAGCCCCACCCGGGACAGACGTCTCCACGAGCAGTACTTC.

CDR3 protein: CASSLGQTTNEKLFF. In DNA form, the CDR3 reads TGCGCCAGCAGCTTGGGCCAAACAACTAATGAAAAACTGTTTTTT. This chain joins TRBV5-1 and TRBJ1-4; no clear D gene. V gave up 0 bases and J gave up 0 bases, with 6 bases separating them. Per germline, CDR1 SGHRS and CDR2 YFSETQ. The CDR3 extends over 15 amino acids.

The rearrangement links TRBV20-1 to TRBJ2-2, with 7 bases fitting TRBD1. V gave up 1 base and J gave up 13 bases; unmatched junction bases: 6. There are 12 residues in the CDR3. Germline-derived CDR1 and CDR2 are DFQATT and SNEGSKA (reference sequence). CDR3 loop: CSARATGKGLFF. CDR3 in DNA: TGCAGTGCTAGAGCGACAGGGAAGGGGCTGTTTTTT.

The sample holds many counts of this clonotype. The chain carries TRBV28 and TRBJ2-3; D ambiguous. The CDR3 runs 13 residues. Trimming removed 8 bases at V and 4 bases at J, with 13 bases between. CDR1 and CDR2 (germline): MDHEN, SYDVKM. CDR3 residues: CASSEPVADTQYF. The CDR3 DNA reads TGTGCCAGCTCGGAGCCCGTGGCAGATACGCAGTATTTT.

This clonotype was observed a few times. This may come from a read error, since a much larger clone is one base off. The CDR3 does not close with the conserved phenylalanine or tryptophan, likely indicating a read error. This chain uses TRBV6-2 or TRBV6-3 with TRBJ2-7; 8 bases line up with TRBD2. From germline, CDR1 is MNHEY and CDR2 SVGEGT. This CDR3 spans 13 amino acids. Unmatched junction bases numbered 2, after V lost 4 bases and J lost 3 bases. The CDR3 region is CASSSSGSYEQYL. DNA for the CDR3: TGTGCCAGCAGTTCCAGCGGGAGCTACGAGCAGTACCTC.